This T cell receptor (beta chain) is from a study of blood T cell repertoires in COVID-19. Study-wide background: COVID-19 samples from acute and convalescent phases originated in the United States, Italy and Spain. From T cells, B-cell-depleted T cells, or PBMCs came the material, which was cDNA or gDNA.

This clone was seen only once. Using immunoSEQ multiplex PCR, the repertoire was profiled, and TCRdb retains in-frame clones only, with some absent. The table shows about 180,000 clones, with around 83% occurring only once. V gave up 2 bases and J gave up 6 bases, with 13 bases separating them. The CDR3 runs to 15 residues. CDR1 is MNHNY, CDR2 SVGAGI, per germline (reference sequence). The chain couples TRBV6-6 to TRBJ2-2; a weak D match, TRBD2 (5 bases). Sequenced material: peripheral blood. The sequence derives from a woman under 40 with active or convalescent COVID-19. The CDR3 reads CASSYTGVVAGELFF. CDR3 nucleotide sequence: TGTGCCAGCAGTTACACCGGGGTTGTCGCCGGGGAGCTGTTTTTT.